This TCR beta chain was found in a study of cytomegalovirus exposure and HLA in healthy donors. PCR used 60 Vbeta primers and 13 Jbeta primers. Clones were read by immunoSEQ multiplex PCR, and TCRdb kept only the in-frame ones, dropping some. The profile shows tens of thousands of clones, over 70% of them singletons. Germline-derived CDR1 and CDR2 are SNHLY and FYNNEI. V lost 4 bases and J 0 bases, leaving 9 bases between the germline ends. This CDR3 region has 14 residues. About this clone itself: Antigen unknown.

Study-level points and caveats: Listed as cytomegalovirus-associated were roughly 180 TCR beta chains. Most observed TCR sequences were rare, whereas some public TCRs were detected in many donors. About 87% or about 30% of the time was how often most TCR beta V segments were productive, according to an earlier analysis. Several of the most significant clusters appeared linked to common viral pathogens, based on a later analysis.

This chain uses TRBV2 with TRBJ1-1, with D possibly matching TRBD1 (5 bases). Sequencing was carried out using PBMCs. This clonotype was sampled from a man between 60 and 75 years old in good health and CMV-seropositive. In nucleotides, the CDR3 is TGTGCCAGCAGTGTACAGGTTTTGAACACTGAAGCTTTCTTT. It codes for CASSVQVLNTEAFF.